The source of this T cell receptor beta chain is a study of T cell responses to AZD1222 COVID-19 vaccine. For the study at large: Second doses at about 4 or about 12 weeks were pooled. General observations from the study: White British people made up most donors, females outnumbered males, and clonal diversity was possibly underestimated.

The V gene end was trimmed by 6 bases and the J gene end by 2 bases; junction bases not matched to a gene: 4. Germline CDR1 and CDR2: MNHEY and SVGAGI. This CDR3 has 14 residues. Of note for this clone: Its cognate antigen is unknown.

Clones were sequenced by immunoSEQ multiplex PCR, and TCRdb holds only the in-frame ones, with some missing. The sample includes 150,000 to 200,000 clones, approximately 95% of them seen just once. The TCR was taken from an adult in good health. The genes are TRBV6-5 and TRBJ2-7, with TRBD1 matching 10 bases. This sample comprised peripheral blood, obtained on day 0 of AZD1222 vaccination. CDR3 loop: CASSLGTGAYEQYF. CDR3 coding DNA: TGTGCCAGCAGCTTAGGGACAGGGGCCTACGAGCAGTACTTC.